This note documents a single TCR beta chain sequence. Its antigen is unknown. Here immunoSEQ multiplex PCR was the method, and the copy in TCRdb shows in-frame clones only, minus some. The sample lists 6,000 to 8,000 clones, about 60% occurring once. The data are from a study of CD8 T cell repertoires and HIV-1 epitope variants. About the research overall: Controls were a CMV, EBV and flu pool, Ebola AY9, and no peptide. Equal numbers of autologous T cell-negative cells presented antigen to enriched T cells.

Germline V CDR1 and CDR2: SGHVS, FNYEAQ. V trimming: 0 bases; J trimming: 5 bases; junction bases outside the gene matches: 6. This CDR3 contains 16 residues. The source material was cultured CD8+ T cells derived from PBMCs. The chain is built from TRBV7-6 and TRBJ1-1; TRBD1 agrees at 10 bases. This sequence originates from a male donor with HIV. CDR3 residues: CASSLAGTGEGTEAFF. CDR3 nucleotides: TGTGCCAGCAGCTTAGCTGGGACAGGGGAAGGGACTGAAGCTTTCTTT.